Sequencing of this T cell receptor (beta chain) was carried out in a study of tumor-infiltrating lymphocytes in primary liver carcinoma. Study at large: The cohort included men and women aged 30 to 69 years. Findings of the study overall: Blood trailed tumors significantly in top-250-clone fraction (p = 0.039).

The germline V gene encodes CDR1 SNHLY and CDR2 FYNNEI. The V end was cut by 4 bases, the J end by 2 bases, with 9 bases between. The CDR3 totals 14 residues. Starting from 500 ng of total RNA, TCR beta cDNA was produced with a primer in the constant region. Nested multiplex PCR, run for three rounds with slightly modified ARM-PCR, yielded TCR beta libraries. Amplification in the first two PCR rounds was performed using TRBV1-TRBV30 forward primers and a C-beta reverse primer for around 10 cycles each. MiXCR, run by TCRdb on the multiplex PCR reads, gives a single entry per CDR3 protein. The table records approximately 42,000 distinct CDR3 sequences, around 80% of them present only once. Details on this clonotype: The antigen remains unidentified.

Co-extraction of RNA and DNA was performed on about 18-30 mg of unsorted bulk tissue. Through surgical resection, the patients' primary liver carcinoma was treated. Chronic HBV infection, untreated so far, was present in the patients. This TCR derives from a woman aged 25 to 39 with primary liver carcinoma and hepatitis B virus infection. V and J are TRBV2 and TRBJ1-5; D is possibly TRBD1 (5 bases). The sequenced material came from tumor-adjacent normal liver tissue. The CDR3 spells CASSGGGGNQPQHF. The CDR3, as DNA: TGTGCCAGCAGTGGGGGAGGGGGCAATCAGCCCCAGCATTTT.